The 20 T cell receptor beta chains listed next were all sequenced from one sample in a study of CD8+CD57+ T cells in acquired aplastic anemia. Genomic DNA constituted the template upon which TCR beta VDJ and CDR3 profiling was performed. MiXCR, applied by TCRdb to the reads, yields one record per CDR3 protein. Here the sample spans hundreds of thousands of distinct CDR3 sequences, about 70% being singletons. The sequenced material came from sorted CD4+, CD8+, or CD8+CD57+ T cells (not recorded which) from PBMCs. The origin of the receptors is a human donor in good health, serving as a control.

V usage is TRBV14 and J usage is TRBJ2-2; D call uncertain. Trimming shortened V by 3 bases and J by 4 bases, and 18 bases separated the two germline ends. This CDR3 is built from 17 residues. Germline V CDR1 and CDR2: SGHDN, FVKESK. CDR3 bases: TGTGCCAGCAGCCACACGGGTTCGGAGCGAAGCACCGGGGAGCTGTTTTTT. Translated, it gives CASSHTGSERSTGELFF.

The table lists this clonotype with many counts. The CDR3 region has the DNA TGTGCCACCAGCAGAGCCATAAGGGGTCCCTACAATGAGCAGTTCTTC. Residues: CATSRAIRGPYNEQFF. The rearrangement uses TRBV15 and TRBJ2-1, with D perhaps TRBD1 (5 bases). V was cut by 1 base and J by 2 bases, with 12 bases left in between. The CDR3 consists of 16 residues. Germline CDR1 LNHNV, CDR2 YYDKDF (reference sequence).

The V call is TRBV9, the J call TRBJ2-2, with D hard to call. Trimming took 1 base from V and 1 from J, leaving 5 bases between them. CDR3 length: 14 residues. Per the germline V gene, CDR1 is SGDLS and CDR2 is YYNGEE. DNA of the CDR3: TGTGCCAGCAGCGTAATTGGGAACACCGGGGAGCTGTTTTTT. Its protein is CASSVIGNTGELFF.

This clonotype appeared a few times. A read error may explain this, as a much larger clone is one base away. The chain recombines TRBV5-1 with TRBJ2-3, with a weak D call TRBD1 (5 bases). The CDR3 contains 14 residues. Trimming removed 1 base at V and 4 bases at J, with 10 bases between. In germline, CDR1 is SGHRS, CDR2 YFSETQ. This CDR3 reads CASSLRQSADTQYF. CDR3 coding DNA: TGCGCCAGCAGCTTGAGACAGAGCGCAGATACGCAGTATTTT.

As for this clonotype: One end of the junction does not line up with germline, which may come from a read error. V and J are TRBV7-2 and TRBJ1-2; TRBD1 matches 7 bases. CDR1 is SGHTA and CDR2 is FQGNSA in the germline V gene. The CDR3 is 13 amino acids. CDR3 DNA: TGTGCCAGCAGCTGGGACAGCCGCAGCACTGAAGCTTTC. It is translated as CASSWDSRSTEAF.

The gene calls are TRBV4-2 and TRBJ1-6; D is unresolved. Germline CDR1 and CDR2: LGHNA and YNFKEQ. The CDR3 is made up of 15 amino acids. The V gene lost 2 bases and the J gene lost 7 bases, with 12 bases spanning the gap. The CDR3 reads CASSQPEGLNSPLHF. Written as DNA, the CDR3 is TGTGCCAGCAGCCAACCCGAAGGTCTCAATTCACCCCTCCACTTT.

The sample holds many counts of this clonotype. The chain employs TRBV4-2 and TRBJ2-7; 9 nucleotides match TRBD2. V was pared by 0 bases and J by 3 bases, with 9 bases of the junction left unmatched. From germline, CDR1 is LGHNA and CDR2 YNFKEQ. The CDR3 has 17 amino acids. The CDR3 sequence: CASSQDGRGGSDYEQYF. The CDR3 DNA reads as TGTGCCAGCAGCCAAGATGGGCGGGGGGGCTCGGACTACGAGCAGTACTTC.

Of note for this clonotype: At one boundary the junction diverges from the germline segment, which might be a read error. The chain combines TRBV5-1 with TRBJ1-1, with a tentative D call TRBD1 (5 bases). This CDR3 is built from 14 residues. Per germline, CDR1 SGHRS and CDR2 YFSETQ. The DNA of the CDR3 is TGTGCCATCGGTTGCGACCGCGGGGCCACTGAAGCTTTCTTT. Its protein is CAIGCDRGATEAFF.

There are a few counts of this clonotype. A read error may explain this, as a much larger clone is one base away. The chain joins TRBV7-2 to TRBJ2-3; no reliable D call. This CDR3 is built from 12 residues. CDR1 and CDR2 (germline): SGHTA, FQGNSA. V dropped 3 bases and J dropped 6 bases, with 7 bases sitting between them. This chain's CDR3 is CASSFSKDTQYF. CDR3 nucleotides: TGTGCCAGCAGCTTCTCGAAGGATACGCAGTATTTT.

As for this clonotype: At one of its ends the junction is not consistent with the germline gene, which may arise from a read error. The chain joins TRBV7-9 to TRBJ2-1, with D possibly matching TRBD1 (5 bases). CDR3 length equals 11 residues. Germline V gives CDR1 SEHNR, CDR2 FQNEAQ (reference sequence). The CDR3 region is CASSPAGSRYF. The CDR3 DNA follows: TGTGCCAGCAGCCCGGCAGGGTCTCGGTACTTC.

The sample holds a few counts of this clonotype. The junction departs from the called germline gene at one end, perhaps through a read error. CDR3 protein: CVSNFPGRYTEAFF. Here the CDR3 DNA reads TGTGTCAGCAACTTCCCTGGACGGTACACTGAAGCTTTCTTT. The chain uses TRBV7-2 and TRBJ1-1, with D unresolved. The germline CDR1 and CDR2 sequences are SGHTA and FQGNSA. The CDR3 has 14 amino acids.

The chain recombines TRBV19 with TRBJ2-1, with a tentative D call TRBD1 (5 bases). This CDR3 has 13 amino acids. Trimming took 5 bases from V and 12 from J, leaving 17 bases between them. Germline CDR1 and CDR2: LNHDA and SQIVND (reference sequence). CDR3 bases: TGTGCCAGTAGTCGGACATCCTACATTGCGCAGTTCTTC. As protein: CASSRTSYIAQFF.

Note on this clonotype: The DNA is omitted, as the CDR3 cannot be located on it reliably, and the CDR3 follows TCRdb's listing. The J gene is TRBJ1-2, the V gene TRBV7-8. The CDR3 comprises 15 residues, both ends counted. Germline V gene lookup returns CDR1 SGHVS and CDR2 FQNEAQ. CDR3 sequence: CATTADWTQYFGPTF.

The chain carries TRBV4-2 and TRBJ1-1; 7 bases fit TRBD1. V lost 2 bases to trimming and J lost 0 bases; unmatched junction nucleotides: 3. Per the germline V gene, CDR1 is LGHNA and CDR2 is YNFKEQ. The CDR3 has 15 amino acids. The CDR3 nucleotides read TGTGCCAGCAGCCAACAGGGACAGCTGAACACTGAAGCTTTCTTT. Protein product: CASSQQGQLNTEAFF.

In regard to this clonotype: Because the CDR3's place on the DNA is in doubt, the DNA is left out and the CDR3 is given as listed by TCRdb. This chain connects TRBV9 to TRBJ1-2; TRBD1, the table's D call, was not compared with the DNA. With termini counted, the CDR3 has 14 amino acids. CDR1 is SGDLS and CDR2 is YYNGEE in the germline V gene. CDR3 sequence: CASAMDRVGTGASF.

This clonotype was observed at least ten times. The rearrangement links TRBV12-3 or TRBV12-4 to TRBJ2-7; weak D call: TRBD1 (5 bases). This CDR3 region has 12 residues. Trimming took 6 bases from V and 4 from J, leaving 10 bases between them. CDR3 region: CASSFDRYEQYF. CDR3 nucleotide sequence: TGTGCCAGCAGCTTCGACAGATACGAGCAGTACTTC.

This sequence joins TRBV7-2 and TRBJ2-7; 16 bases agree with TRBD2. CDR3 length: 18 residues. The J segment lost 4 bases and the V segment lost 4 bases, leaving 10 bases of the junction unmatched. Germline V lookup: CDR1 SGHTA, CDR2 FQGNSA. The CDR3, as DNA: TGTGCCAGCAGCTCCAGATCCGGGACTAGCGGGGGGGGTTACGAGCAGTACTTC. It translates to CASSSRSGTSGGGYEQYF.

V gene TRBV11-2 combines with J gene TRBJ1-4; D might be TRBD1 (5 bases). V was shortened by 3 bases and J by 8 bases, with 19 bases between the two germline ends. Germline CDR1 SGHAT, CDR2 FQNNGV. The CDR3 runs 16 residues. CDR3 sequence (DNA): TGTGCCAGCAGCTTCGGTGGGGCCCAGGGTCGGGAAAAACTGTTTTTT. It specifies CASSFGGAQGREKLFF. Full variable domain (rest looked up from reference TRBV11-2 and TRBJ1-4): EAGVAQSPRYKIIEKRQSVAFWCNPISGHATLYWYQQILGQGPKLLIQFQNNGVVDDSQLPKDRFSAERLKGVDSTLKIQPAKLEDSAVYLCASSFGGAQGREKLFFGSGTQLSVL.

V and J are TRBV20-1 and TRBJ2-7; D remains unclear. From germline, CDR1 is DFQATT and CDR2 SNEGSKA (reference sequence). Deletions cut 6 bases from V and 3 bases from J, with 15 bases between. The CDR3 covers 13 residues. The CDR3 sequence is CSASGLRDYEQYF. CDR3 DNA sequence: TGCAGTGCCTCAGGTTTAAGGGACTACGAGCAGTACTTC.

For the CDR3, the DNA is TGTGCCAGCAGTTTAAGGACAGGGTACAATCAGCCCCAGCATTTT. Translated: CASSLRTGYNQPQHF. The chain couples TRBV12-3 or TRBV12-4 to TRBJ1-5; 8 bases are shared with TRBD1. V trimming: 2 bases; J trimming: 3 bases; junction bases outside the gene matches: 3. This CDR3 comprises 15 residues.